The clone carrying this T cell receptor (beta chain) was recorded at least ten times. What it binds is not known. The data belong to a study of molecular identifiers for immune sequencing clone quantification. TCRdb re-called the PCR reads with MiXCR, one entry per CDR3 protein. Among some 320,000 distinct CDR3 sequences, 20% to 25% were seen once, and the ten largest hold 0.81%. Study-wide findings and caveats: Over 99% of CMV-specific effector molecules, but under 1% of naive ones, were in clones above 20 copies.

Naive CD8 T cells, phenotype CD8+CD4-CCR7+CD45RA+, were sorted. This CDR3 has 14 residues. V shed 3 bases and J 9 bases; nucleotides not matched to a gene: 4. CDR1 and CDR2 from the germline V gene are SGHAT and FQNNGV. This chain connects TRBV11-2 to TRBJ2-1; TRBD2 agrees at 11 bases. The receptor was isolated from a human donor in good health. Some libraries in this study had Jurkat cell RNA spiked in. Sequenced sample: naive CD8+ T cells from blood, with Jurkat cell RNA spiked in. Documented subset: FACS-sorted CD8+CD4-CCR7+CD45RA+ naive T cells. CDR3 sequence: CASSFLAGGFEQFF. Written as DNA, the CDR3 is TGTGCCAGCAGCTTCCTAGCGGGAGGCTTTGAGCAGTTCTTC. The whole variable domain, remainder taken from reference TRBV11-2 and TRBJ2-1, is EAGVAQSPRYKIIEKRQSVAFWCNPISGHATLYWYQQILGQGPKLLIQFQNNGVVDDSQLPKDRFSAERLKGVDSTLKIQPAKLEDSAVYLCASSFLAGGFEQFFGPGTRLTVL.